The present T cell receptor beta chain was sequenced within a study of T cells in pancreatic ductal adenocarcinoma. Clones were read by immunoSEQ multiplex PCR, and TCRdb kept only the in-frame ones, dropping some. The profile shows over 85,000 clones, nearly 95% of them singletons. This CDR3 is 17 amino acids long. The V segment lost 8 bases and the J segment 3 bases; nucleotides outside the gene matches: 12. The germline V gene encodes CDR1 MDHEN and CDR2 SYDVKM. Selected pancreatic ductal adenocarcinoma patients had undergone surgery without neoadjuvant therapy. The rearrangement joins TRBV28 to TRBJ2-3; 12 bases match TRBD2. Input material: PBMCs. The receptor comes from a human donor with pancreatic ductal adenocarcinoma. This CDR3 reads CASCRTSGTRGTDTQYF. The CDR3 DNA reads TGTGCCAGCTGTCGGACTAGCGGGACCCGGGGAACAGATACGCAGTATTTT.